What follows is one TCR beta chain and its context. Its antigen specificity is not known. Base quality data are lacking; no much larger clone is found one base away. Receptor libraries were prepared by the immunoSEQ multiplex PCR assay. For the multiplex PCR, a mixture combining 60 forward primers for TCR Vbeta segments and 13 reverse primers for TCR Jbeta segments was used. The CDR3 region of rearranged TCR beta genes was amplified from genomic DNA with a multiplex PCR assay. On the Illumina HiSeq System, the amplified TCR beta libraries were sequenced as 87-base-pair reads. In the original analysis: A later analysis counted about 82 million unique TCR beta chains across the 666 repertoires, and some 11 million of these chains were shared by at least two donors. A nearest-neighbor algorithm error-corrected the raw reads and collapsed the reads into unique sequences, merging closely related sequences to remove PCR and sequencing errors. Alignment of CDR3 sequences to IMGT reference sequences was used to assign V, D and J gene segments. Each retained sequence needed at least a six-nucleotide match to both a V gene segment and a J gene segment. A rearrangement counted as productive if the CDR3 had no stop codons and remained in frame with V and J, and every other rearrangement counted as non-productive. Following IMGT convention, CDR3 was defined as the stretch from the second conserved V-encoded cysteine up to the conserved J-encoded phenylalanine. The earlier analysis of a few hundred of the donors excluded any sequence lacking an unambiguous match to a single V gene segment. In an earlier analysis of several hundred of the donors, a V segment was called functional when productive rearrangements were above 56.7%, and segregating when the standard deviation between donors exceeded 5%. A statistical classification framework was built to diagnose cytomegalovirus status from the catalog of TCR beta chain sequences. In a later analysis, V and J genes were assigned by comparing TCR nucleotide sequences against IMGT/GENE-DB human TR gene sequences. Using the TCRdist pipeline, a later analysis assigned CDR3 sequences along with most-parsimonious VDJ recombination scenarios. In a later analysis, every TCR beta chain was defined by the combination of its CDR3 amino acid sequence and its V-gene family, and reads without a unique V-gene family were dropped. In a later analysis, 450 to 600 highly shared, low-generation-probability nucleotide sequences were removed to address suspected cross-contamination and a sequencing artifact. In a later analysis, a clonal expansion index for each public chain was calculated from normalized within-repertoire ranks of inferred template counts. Generation probabilities in a later analysis came from a VDJ recombination model fitted to out-of-frame rearrangements, and those results were checked against IGoR. A later analysis scored TCR-TCR, TCR-HLA and TCR-CMV co-occurrence with hypergeometric tests, applying a repertoire-size bias correction to TCR pairs. In a later analysis, false discovery rates were estimated by permuting HLA or CMV assignments 20 times. In a later analysis, co-occurring TCRs were grouped using DBSCAN, and TCRdist sequence similarity was added for clustering within HLA-allele-positive subsets. For co-occurrence clustering, repertoires with fewer than 30,000 or more than 120,000 public chains were excluded, along with four or five repertoires with anomalous nucleotide sharing. In its TCRdb copy, this immuneACCESS table keeps in-frame sequences only and misses some clones. Where compared with another copy, unresolved V genes explain less than half of these, and the others have no known cause. V and J calls and clone size follow that table, whereas D and trimming were derived from the DNA. A total of around 100,000 clones appear in this sample, approximately 80% of them only once. The ten largest clones take up 2.5% to 3% of the sample.

The data belong to a study of cytomegalovirus exposure and HLA in healthy donors (dated by TCRdb to the late 2010s). At the level of the whole study: According to an earlier analysis of a few hundred of the donors, about 180 million T cells yielded some 110 million unique TCR beta sequences and 276 Gb of sequence data. Roughly 300 gigabases of sequencing data and 70 million to 100 million unique TCR sequences were included in an early release covering roughly 600 HLA-typed donors. Of the 350 to 400 genotyped donors, approximately 82% fell in the genetic ancestry cluster associated with self-reported Caucasian donors. The study aimed to test whether cataloging public T cell receptors could reveal signatures of past pathogen exposure. Using immunosequencing, the study profiled T cell repertoires from 500 to 800 subjects and related those repertoires to cytomegalovirus serostatus. Besides the first cohort of approximately 710 subjects, a separate validation cohort made up of roughly 120 different subjects was used. The study combined high-throughput TCR immunosequencing, statistical association of individual TCRs with disease status, and machine learning to predict cytomegalovirus infection status. To study patterns of TCR occurrence, a later analysis re-analyzed previously published TCR beta repertoires from more than 550 donors and added high-resolution HLA genotyping. In the later analysis, no new phenotypic data were used to find candidate immune exposures; instead, reliance was placed on TCR beta sequences and their occurrence across donors. To decide whether each TCR beta V gene segment behaved as functional or pseudogenic, an earlier analysis of some 600 of the donors relied on high-throughput TCR beta sequencing. Donor age, sex, ethnicity and CMV serostatus were collected together with the repertoire data. In a later genetic analysis, genome-wide SNP genotypes for about 65% of the roughly 670 donors were used, and that subset was treated as a discovery cohort. All discovery cohort repertoires had been generated on a single sequencing platform. Both class I and class II loci were covered by HLA typing, at four-digit resolution. The number of donors typed differed by locus, with about 629-640 for A, B, C, DRB1 and DQB1, more than 500 for DQA1, over 600 for DPA1, and under 490 for DPB1. Because of strong linkage in the cohort, five DR-DQ haplotypes were treated as single units for association and clustering. Among approximately 370 genotyped donors of the cohort, an average of roughly 230,000 unique TCR beta nucleotide sequences was sequenced per donor, of which roughly 17% were non-productive. Results the study describes overall, beyond this receptor: Most TCR sequences were seen in very few donors, while some public TCRs were found in many individuals. In vitro tests confirmed that a few of the cytomegalovirus-associated TCR beta chains recognize cytomegalovirus antigens. In an earlier analysis of around 500 of the donors, most TCR beta V segments appeared in productive rearrangements about 87% or about 30% of the time, broadly matching IMGT annotations. In a later analysis, HLA-associated TCR beta chains were found to be more clonally expanded and to have lower generation probabilities than equally common non-associated chains. The only immune exposure information available for the cohort was CMV serostatus. Because counts were too low, some 17 rarely observed V segments, including chromosome 9 orphons, were left out of the earlier analysis of some 640 of the donors. A cluster of highly shared sequence variants was judged likely to represent a technical artifact of the sequencing pipeline. Assigning TCR associations to individual alleles was difficult when HLA alleles, especially DR and DQ, strongly co-occurred. Correlated functional status among segregating V segments might be attributable to linkage disequilibrium, but an unknown experimental factor could not be ruled out. It was suggested by the authors that the approach could potentially be generalized to other disease states and immunological phenotypes. In a later genetic analysis, a missense DCLRE1C variant was associated with V-gene and J-gene trimming of TCR beta chains, and the association was replicated in an independent cohort. The study listed 170 or so TCR beta chains as associated with cytomegalovirus. A later genetic analysis reported fewer N-insertions in productive TCRs among donors in an Asian-associated ancestry cluster than the approximately 670-donor mean. The classifier was reported to diagnose cytomegalovirus status with high specificity and sensitivity in both the original cohort and the validation cohort. This cohort had only TCR beta chains sequenced, and the lack of alpha or paired-chain data limited which features could be detected. In a later analysis, the rate of TCR association differed among HLA loci, with DRB1 alleles having the most associated TCRs and HLA-C alleles having the fewest. In a later analysis, several top co-occurrence clusters were reported to appear linked to parvovirus B19, influenza, CMV and Epstein-Barr virus. Specific HLA alleles were associated with 15,000 to 20,000 TCR beta sequences at a false discovery rate of 0.05 in a later analysis. A later analysis found that most CMV-associated TCR beta chains appeared HLA-restricted, with HLA associations seemingly driven largely by CMV exposure. A further reported finding was that TCR beta sequences accurately predicted the HLA-A and HLA-B alleles for most subjects in the first cohort. Sequencing depth was assumed to be roughly uniform across donors in the presence/absence analyses, though that assumption may not hold. Because the 87-base-pair reads could not distinguish some IMGT-functional V segments, including TRBV6-2 and TRBV6-3, those segments were excluded. HLA typing was unavailable for some donors at each locus, so association tests used only the typed subset.

In total, approximately 690 healthy bone marrow donors made up the cohort. At the time of sampling, all cohort members were nominally healthy, though unrecorded immune exposures were likely present. The donor was CMV seropositive and belonged to the group of 250 to 300 seropositive cohort members. Every donor gave a peripheral blood sample, and the peripheral blood mononuclear cells from that sample were used for TCR beta sequencing. Genomic DNA was extracted from the blood cell samples with the Qiagen DNeasy Blood Extraction Kit. The junction shows trimming of 0 bases on V and 3 bases on J, plus 9 bases between the germline ends. From the cysteine up to the phenylalanine, the CDR3 has a length of 14 residues. The sequence is cut down to CDR3 DNA, 42 bases in frame from base 1. The germline V gene encodes CDR1 SGDLS and CDR2 YYNGEE.

The sequenced sample was PBMCs. The sequence derives from a young woman in good health and CMV-seropositive. The chain couples TRBV9 to TRBJ2-5; TRBD2 might be the D gene, on 5 matching bases. The CDR3 reads CASSVGGEKETQYF. The nucleotides read TGTGCCAGCAGCGTAGGGGGAGAGAAAGAGACCCAGTACTTC.